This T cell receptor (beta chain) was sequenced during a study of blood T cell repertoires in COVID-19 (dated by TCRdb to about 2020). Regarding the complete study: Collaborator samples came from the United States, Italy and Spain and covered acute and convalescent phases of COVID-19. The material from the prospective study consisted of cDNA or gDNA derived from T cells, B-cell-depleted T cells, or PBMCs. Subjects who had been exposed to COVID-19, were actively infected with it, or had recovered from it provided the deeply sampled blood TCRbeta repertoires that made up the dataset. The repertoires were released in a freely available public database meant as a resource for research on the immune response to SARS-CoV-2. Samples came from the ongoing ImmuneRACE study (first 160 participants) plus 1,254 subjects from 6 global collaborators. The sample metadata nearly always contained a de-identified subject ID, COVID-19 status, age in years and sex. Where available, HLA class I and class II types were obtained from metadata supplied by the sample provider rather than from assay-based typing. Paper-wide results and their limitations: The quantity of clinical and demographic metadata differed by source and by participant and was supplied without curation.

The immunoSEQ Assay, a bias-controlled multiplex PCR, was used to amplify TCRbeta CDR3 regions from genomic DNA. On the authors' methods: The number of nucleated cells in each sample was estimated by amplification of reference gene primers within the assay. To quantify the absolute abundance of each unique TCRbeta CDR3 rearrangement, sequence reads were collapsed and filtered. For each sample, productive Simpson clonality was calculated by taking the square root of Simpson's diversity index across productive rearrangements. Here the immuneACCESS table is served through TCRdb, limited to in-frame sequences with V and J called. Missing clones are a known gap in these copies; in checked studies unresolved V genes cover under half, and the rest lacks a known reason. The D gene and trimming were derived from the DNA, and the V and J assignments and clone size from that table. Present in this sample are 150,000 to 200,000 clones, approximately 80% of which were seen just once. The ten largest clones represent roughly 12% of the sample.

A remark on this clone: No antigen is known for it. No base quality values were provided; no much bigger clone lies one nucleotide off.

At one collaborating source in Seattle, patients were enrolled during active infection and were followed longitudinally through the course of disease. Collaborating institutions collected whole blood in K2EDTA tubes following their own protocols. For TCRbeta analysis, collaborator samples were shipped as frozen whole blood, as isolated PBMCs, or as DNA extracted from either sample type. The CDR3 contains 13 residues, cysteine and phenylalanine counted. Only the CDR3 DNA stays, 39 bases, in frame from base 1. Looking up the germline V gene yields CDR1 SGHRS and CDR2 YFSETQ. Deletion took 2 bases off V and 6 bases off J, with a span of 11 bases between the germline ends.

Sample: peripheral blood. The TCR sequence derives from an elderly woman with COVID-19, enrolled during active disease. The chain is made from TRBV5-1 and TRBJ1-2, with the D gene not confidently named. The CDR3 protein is CASSLPDPDGYTF. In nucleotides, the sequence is TGCGCCAGCAGCTTACCAGATCCCGATGGCTACACCTTC.